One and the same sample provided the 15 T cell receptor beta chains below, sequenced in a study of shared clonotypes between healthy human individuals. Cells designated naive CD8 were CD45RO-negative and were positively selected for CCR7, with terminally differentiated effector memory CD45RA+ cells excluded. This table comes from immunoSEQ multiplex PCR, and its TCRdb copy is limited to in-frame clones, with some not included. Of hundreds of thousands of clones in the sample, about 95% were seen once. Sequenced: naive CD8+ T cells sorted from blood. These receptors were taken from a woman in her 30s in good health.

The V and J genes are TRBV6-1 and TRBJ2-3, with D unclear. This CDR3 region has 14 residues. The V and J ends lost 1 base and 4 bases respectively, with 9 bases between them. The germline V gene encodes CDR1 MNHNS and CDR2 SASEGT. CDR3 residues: CASSEVTVPDTQYF. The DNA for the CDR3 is TGTGCCAGCAGTGAAGTGACGGTACCAGATACGCAGTATTTT.

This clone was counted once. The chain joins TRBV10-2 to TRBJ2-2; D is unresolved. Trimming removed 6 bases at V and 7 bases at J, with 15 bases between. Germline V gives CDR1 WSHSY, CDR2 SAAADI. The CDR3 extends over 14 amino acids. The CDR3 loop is CASRLTERSGELFF. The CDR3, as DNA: TGCGCCAGCAGGCTTACCGAACGGAGCGGGGAGCTGTTTTTT.

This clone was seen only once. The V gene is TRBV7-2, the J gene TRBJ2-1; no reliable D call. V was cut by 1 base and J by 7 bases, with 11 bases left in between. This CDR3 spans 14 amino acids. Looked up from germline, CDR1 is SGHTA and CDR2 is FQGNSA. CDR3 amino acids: CASSLGPLGNEQFF. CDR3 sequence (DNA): TGTGCCAGCAGCTTAGGTCCCCTGGGGAATGAGCAGTTCTTC.

CDR3 coding DNA: TGCAGTGCTAGTCGAGAGCAGTACTTC. This sequence encodes CSASREQYF. The chain carries TRBV20-1 and TRBJ2-7; D unclear. The CDR3 has 9 residues. Germline values: CDR1 DFQATT, CDR2 SNEGSKA (reference sequence). Trimming pared 3 bases from V and 7 bases from J, leaving 4 bases between.

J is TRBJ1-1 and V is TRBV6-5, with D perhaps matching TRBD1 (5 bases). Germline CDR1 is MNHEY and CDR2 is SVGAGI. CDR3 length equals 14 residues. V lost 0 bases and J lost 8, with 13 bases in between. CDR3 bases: TGTGCCAGCAGTTACTCGAGTATCTGGGGGGAAGCTTTCTTT. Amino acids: CASSYSSIWGEAFF.

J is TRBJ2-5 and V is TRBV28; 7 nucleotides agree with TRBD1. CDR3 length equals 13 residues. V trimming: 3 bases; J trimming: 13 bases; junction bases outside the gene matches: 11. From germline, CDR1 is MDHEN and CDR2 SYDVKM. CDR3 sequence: CASSLTRDSLRYF. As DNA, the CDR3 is TGTGCCAGCAGTTTGACCCGGGACAGTTTGCGGTACTTC.

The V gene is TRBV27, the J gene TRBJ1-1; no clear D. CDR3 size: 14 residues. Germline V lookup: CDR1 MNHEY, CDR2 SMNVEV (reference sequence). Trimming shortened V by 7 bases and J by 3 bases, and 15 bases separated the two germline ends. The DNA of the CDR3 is TGTGCCAGCACCTCGGGAGTCACGGACACTGAAGCTTTCTTT. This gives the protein CASTSGVTDTEAFF.

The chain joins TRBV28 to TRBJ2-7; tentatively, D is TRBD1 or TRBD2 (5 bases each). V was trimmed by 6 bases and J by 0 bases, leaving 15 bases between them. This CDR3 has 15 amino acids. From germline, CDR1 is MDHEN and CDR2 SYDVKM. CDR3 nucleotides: TGTGCCAGCAGGGGGACGCATCTCTACTCCTACGAGCAGTACTTC. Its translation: CASRGTHLYSYEQYF.

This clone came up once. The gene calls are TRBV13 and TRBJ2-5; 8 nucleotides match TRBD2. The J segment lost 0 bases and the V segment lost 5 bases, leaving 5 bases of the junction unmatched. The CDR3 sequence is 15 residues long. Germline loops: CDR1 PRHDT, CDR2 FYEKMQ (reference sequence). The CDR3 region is CASSPTSGNQETQYF. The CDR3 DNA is TGTGCCAGCAGCCCTACTAGCGGCAACCAAGAGACCCAGTACTTC.

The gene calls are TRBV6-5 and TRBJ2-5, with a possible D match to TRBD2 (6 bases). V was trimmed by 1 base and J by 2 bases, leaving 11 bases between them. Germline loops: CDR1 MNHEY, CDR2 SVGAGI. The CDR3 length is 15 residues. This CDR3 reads CASSYLLASQETQYF. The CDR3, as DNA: TGTGCCAGCAGTTACTTACTAGCCTCACAAGAGACCCAGTACTTC.

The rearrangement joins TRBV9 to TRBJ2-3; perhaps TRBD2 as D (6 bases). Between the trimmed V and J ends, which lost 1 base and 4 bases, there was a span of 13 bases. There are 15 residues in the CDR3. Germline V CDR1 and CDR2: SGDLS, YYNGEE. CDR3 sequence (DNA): TGTGCCAGCAGCGTAACCGGGAGTATGGCAGATACGCAGTATTTT. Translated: CASSVTGSMADTQYF.

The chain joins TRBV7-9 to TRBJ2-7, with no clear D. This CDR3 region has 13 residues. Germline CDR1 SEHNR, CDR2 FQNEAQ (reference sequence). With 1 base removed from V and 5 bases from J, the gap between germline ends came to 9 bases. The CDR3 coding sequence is TGTGCCAGCAGCTTAGAACGATCTGACGAGCAGTACTTC. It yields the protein CASSLERSDEQYF.

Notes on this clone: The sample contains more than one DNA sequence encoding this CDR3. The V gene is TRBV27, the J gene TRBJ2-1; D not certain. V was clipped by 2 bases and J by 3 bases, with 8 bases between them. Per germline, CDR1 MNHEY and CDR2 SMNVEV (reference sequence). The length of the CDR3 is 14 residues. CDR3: CASSLRLGYNEQFF. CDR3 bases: TGTGCCAGCAGTTTAAGGTTAGGCTACAATGAGCAGTTCTTC.

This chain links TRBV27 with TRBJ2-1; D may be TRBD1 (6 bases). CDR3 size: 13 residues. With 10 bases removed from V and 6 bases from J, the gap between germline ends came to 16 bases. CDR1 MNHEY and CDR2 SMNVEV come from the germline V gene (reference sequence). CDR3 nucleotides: TGTGCCACATCAGCCGACAGGAGCAATGAGCAGTTCTTC. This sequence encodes CATSADRSNEQFF.

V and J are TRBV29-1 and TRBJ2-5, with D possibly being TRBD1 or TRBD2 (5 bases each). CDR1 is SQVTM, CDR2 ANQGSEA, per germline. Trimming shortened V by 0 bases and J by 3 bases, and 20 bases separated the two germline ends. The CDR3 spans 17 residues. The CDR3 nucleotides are TGCAGCGTTGAAGATGGAAGTCCGGGACGAGTAAAAGAGACCCAGTACTTC. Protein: CSVEDGSPGRVKETQYF. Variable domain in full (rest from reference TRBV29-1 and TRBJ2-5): SAVISQKPSRDICQRGTSLTIQCQVDSQVTMMFWYRQQPGQSLTLIATANQGSEATYESGFVIDKFPISRPNLTFSTLTVSNMSPEDSSIYLCSVEDGSPGRVKETQYFGPGTRLLVL.